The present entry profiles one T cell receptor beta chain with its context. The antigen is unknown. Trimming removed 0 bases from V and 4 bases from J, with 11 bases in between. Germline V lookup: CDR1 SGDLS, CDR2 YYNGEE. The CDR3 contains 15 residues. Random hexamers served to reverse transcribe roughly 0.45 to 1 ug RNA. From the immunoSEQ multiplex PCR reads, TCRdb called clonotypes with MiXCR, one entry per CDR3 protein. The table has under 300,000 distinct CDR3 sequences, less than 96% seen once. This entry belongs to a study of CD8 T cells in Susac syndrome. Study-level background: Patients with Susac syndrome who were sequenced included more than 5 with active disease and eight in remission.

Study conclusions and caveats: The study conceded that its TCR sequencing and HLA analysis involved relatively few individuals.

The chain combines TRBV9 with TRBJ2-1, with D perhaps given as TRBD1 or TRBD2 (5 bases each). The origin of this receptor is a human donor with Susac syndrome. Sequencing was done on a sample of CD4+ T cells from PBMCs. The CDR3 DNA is TGTGCCAGCAGCGTAGGTGGGGGAGCTTACAATGAGCAGTTCTTC. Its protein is CASSVGGGAYNEQFF.